These T cell receptor beta chains were read from a single sample in a study of cytomegalovirus exposure and HLA in healthy donors. Here immunoSEQ multiplex PCR was the method, and the copy in TCRdb shows in-frame clones only, minus some. The top ten clones hold roughly 1.5% of a sample with hundreds of thousands of clones, roughly four fifths of them seen once. The material sequenced was PBMCs. The receptors here all came from a girl aged 5 to 17 in good health and CMV-seronegative. CDR3s include the opening cysteine and the closing phenylalanine or tryptophan. Each record gives: J gene, clone size, D gene, V gene, CDR3 DNA, CDR3 protein. D genes are given only for firm matches. Some rows mark clone size as missing; the rest say once, few, many or name a class of expanded clone.

J gene: TRBJ1-1
clone size: .
D gene: .
V gene: TRBV7-9
CDR3 DNA: TGTTCCAGCAGCAAACAGGGCCGAGTAATGAACACTGAAGCTTTCTTT
CDR3 protein: CSSSKQGRVMNTEAFF

J gene: TRBJ2-3
clone size: .
D gene: TRBD2
V gene: TRBV5-6
CDR3 DNA: TGTGCCAGCAGCTCCCCTTTAATAGTCCCGGGGGGGGGAACAGATACGCAGTATTTT
CDR3 protein: CASSSPLIVPGGGTDTQYF

J gene: TRBJ1-2
clone size: once
D gene: .
V gene: TRBV28
CDR3 DNA: TGTGCCAGCAGCCTGGTTCAACAGAACTATGGCTACACCTTC
CDR3 protein: CASSLVQQNYGYTF

J gene: TRBJ2-6
clone size: .
D gene: .
V gene: TRBV29-1
CDR3 DNA: TGCAGCGTTGCCGGGGGGCGCCGTGCCGACGTCCTGACTTTC
CDR3 protein: CSVAGGRRADVLTF

J gene: TRBJ2-7
clone size: .
D gene: .
V gene: TRBV4-1
CDR3 DNA: TGCGCCAGCAGCCTGAACACAGGGACGAACGAGCAGTACTTC
CDR3 protein: CASSLNTGTNEQYF

J gene: TRBJ1-1
clone size: few
D gene: TRBD1
V gene: TRBV4-2
CDR3 DNA: TGTGCCAGCAGCCAAGTAGGGACAGGACTGATAGCTTTCTTT
CDR3 protein: CASSQVGTGLIAFF

J gene: TRBJ1-2
clone size: .
D gene: .
V gene: TRBV23-1
CDR3 DNA: TGCGCCAGCAGTCAGGGGGGACCGGGCCTCGGCTATGGCTACACCTTC
CDR3 protein: CASSQGGPGLGYGYTF

J gene: TRBJ1-6
clone size: .
D gene: TRBD1
V gene: TRBV27
CDR3 DNA: TGTGCCAGCAGTTTTCGGAAACAGGGGGCAGACGGTAATTCACCCCTCCACTTT
CDR3 protein: CASSFRKQGADGNSPLHF

J gene: TRBJ2-7
clone size: .
D gene: TRBD1
V gene: TRBV28
CDR3 DNA: TGTGCCAGCAGTTCCCCGGGACAGGGGGGTTCGAGGGTTCTCTTC
CDR3 protein: CASSSPGQGGSRVLF

J gene: TRBJ2-2
clone size: .
D gene: TRBD2
V gene: TRBV7-2
CDR3 DNA: TGTGCCAGCAGCCTGGGACTAGTCTCCACCGGGGAGCTGTTTTTT
CDR3 protein: CASSLGLVSTGELFF

J gene: TRBJ1-1
clone size: .
D gene: TRBD1
V gene: TRBV19
CDR3 DNA: TGTGCCAGTAGTACGCCAGGGGGGTGGACTGAAGCTTTCTTT
CDR3 protein: CASSTPGGWTEAFF

J gene: TRBJ2-1
clone size: once
D gene: TRBD2
V gene: TRBV2
CDR3 DNA: TGTGCCAGCAAGCCGGCGGGAGCCTACAATGAGCAGTTCTTC
CDR3 protein: CASKPAGAYNEQFF

J gene: TRBJ1-1
clone size: .
D gene: .
V gene: TRBV30
CDR3 DNA: TGTGCCTGGAGTGCCAATGGGCAGCCTGAAGCTTTCTTT
CDR3 protein: CAWSANGQPEAFF

J gene: TRBJ2-3
clone size: once
D gene: .
V gene: TRBV6-1
CDR3 DNA: TGTGCCAGCCGGACTGATAACACAGATACGCAGTATTTT
CDR3 protein: CASRTDNTDTQYF

J gene: TRBJ2-5
clone size: .
D gene: .
V gene: TRBV14
CDR3 DNA: TGTGCCAGCAGCCAAGATTTCGGGGACTGGGAGACCCAGTACTTC
CDR3 protein: CASSQDFGDWETQYF

J gene: TRBJ2-7
clone size: .
D gene: .
V gene: TRBV14
CDR3 DNA: TGTGCCAGCAGCCAAGAGGTCGGTGACGAGCAGTACTTC
CDR3 protein: CASSQEVGDEQYF

J gene: TRBJ1-2
clone size: .
D gene: .
V gene: TRBV7-2
CDR3 DNA: TGTGCCAGCAGCTTAGGGACAGAGACCTATGGCTACACCTTC
CDR3 protein: CASSLGTETYGYTF

J gene: TRBJ1-1
clone size: .
D gene: .
V gene: TRBV28
CDR3 DNA: TGTGCCAGCAGTCTCCCGGGACCGGGGGGCACTGAAGCTTTCTTT
CDR3 protein: CASSLPGPGGTEAFF

J gene: TRBJ2-1
clone size: .
D gene: TRBD2
V gene: TRBV7-9
CDR3 DNA: TGTGCCAGCAGCTCCACTAGCGGGGGTGAGCAGTTCTTC
CDR3 protein: CASSSTSGGEQFF

J gene: TRBJ1-1
clone size: few
D gene: .
V gene: TRBV6-1
CDR3 DNA: TGTGCCAGCACCGAAAAAGGGGGCACTGAAGCTTTCTTT
CDR3 protein: CASTEKGGTEAFF

J gene: TRBJ1-2
clone size: .
D gene: .
V gene: TRBV7-2
CDR3 DNA: TGTGCCAGCAGCTTAGGACGAGGGGGCTATGGCTACACCTTC
CDR3 protein: CASSLGRGGYGYTF

J gene: TRBJ1-1
clone size: .
D gene: .
V gene: TRBV30
CDR3 DNA: TGTGCCTGGACCCCCAGGCGGAACACTGAAGCTTTCTTT
CDR3 protein: CAWTPRRNTEAFF

J gene: TRBJ2-7
clone size: .
D gene: TRBD2
V gene: TRBV6-1
CDR3 DNA: TGTGCCAGCAGTGCTCTAGCGGGAGCCTTTACCTACGAGCAGTACTTC
CDR3 protein: CASSALAGAFTYEQYF

J gene: TRBJ2-4
clone size: .
D gene: TRBD1
V gene: TRBV28
CDR3 DNA: TGTGCCAGCAGTCCACCCTGGACAGGGGAAAACATTCAGTACTTC
CDR3 protein: CASSPPWTGENIQYF

J gene: TRBJ1-1
clone size: few
D gene: .
V gene: TRBV6-5
CDR3 DNA: TGTGCCAGCAGTCCAGATAACACTGAAGCTTTCTTT
CDR3 protein: CASSPDNTEAFF

J gene: TRBJ1-1
clone size: .
D gene: .
V gene: TRBV5-1
CDR3 DNA: TGCGCCACCCCAACCCTTTCCAGAGGAACTGAAGCTTTCTTT
CDR3 protein: CATPTLSRGTEAFF

J gene: TRBJ2-3
clone size: .
D gene: TRBD2
V gene: TRBV7-8
CDR3 DNA: TGTGCCAGCAGCGCCCGACTAGCGGGAGGGTACACAGATACGCAGTATTTT
CDR3 protein: CASSARLAGGYTDTQYF

J gene: TRBJ2-7
clone size: .
D gene: .
V gene: TRBV7-2
CDR3 DNA: TGTGCCAGCAGCTTATCAGCGTCTTACGAGCAGTACTTC
CDR3 protein: CASSLSASYEQYF

J gene: TRBJ1-5
clone size: .
D gene: .
V gene: TRBV7-6
CDR3 DNA: TGTGCCAGCAGCTTAGGTTGGGGGGGGTTTGATCAGCCCCAGCATTTT
CDR3 protein: CASSLGWGGFDQPQHF

J gene: TRBJ1-1
clone size: .
D gene: .
V gene: TRBV28
CDR3 DNA: TGTGCCAGCAGGGCCACAGGGAACACTGAAGCTTTCTTT
CDR3 protein: CASRATGNTEAFF